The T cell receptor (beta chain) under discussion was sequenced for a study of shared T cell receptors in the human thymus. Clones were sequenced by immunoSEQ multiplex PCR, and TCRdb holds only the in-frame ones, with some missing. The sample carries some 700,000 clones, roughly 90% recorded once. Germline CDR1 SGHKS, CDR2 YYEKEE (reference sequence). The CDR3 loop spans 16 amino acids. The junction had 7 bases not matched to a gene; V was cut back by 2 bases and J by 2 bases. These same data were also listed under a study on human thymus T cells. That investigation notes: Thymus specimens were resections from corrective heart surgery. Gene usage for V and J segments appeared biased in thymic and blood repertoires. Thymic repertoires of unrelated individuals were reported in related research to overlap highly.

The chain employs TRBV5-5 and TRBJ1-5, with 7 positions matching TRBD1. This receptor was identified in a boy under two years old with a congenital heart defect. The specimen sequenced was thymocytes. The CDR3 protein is CASSLAPQGGNQPQHF. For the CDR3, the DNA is TGTGCCAGCAGCTTAGCTCCGCAGGGGGGCAATCAGCCCCAGCATTTT.